This T cell receptor (beta chain) was identified during a study of blood T cells in healthy people across ages. This clonotype has a handful of counts. This CDR3 region has 16 residues. Germline V gene lookup returns CDR1 MNHEY and CDR2 SVGAGI. J gave up 0 bases and V 8 bases, and 12 bases lay outside the gene matches. Those donating, healthy Caucasian individuals from Russia, were aged about 6 to 100. The authors drew about 10 milliliters of peripheral blood from each donor. PCR was performed a second time for about 7 to 11 cycles using a sample-barcoded 5' primer and a J-beta primer mix. A template-switch adaptor with 12 random nucleotides tagged each cDNA molecule. MiXCR, run by TCRdb on the 5' RACE reads, gives a single entry per CDR3 protein. The sample consists of 1,500,000 or so distinct CDR3 sequences, approximately 43% of them appearing once.

Sequenced: blood. This receptor was identified in a woman aged 18-29 years in good health. This rearrangement joins TRBV6-5 to TRBJ1-1; 7 bases are a match to TRBD1. CDR3 DNA sequence: TGTGCCAGCGGTACTGTGGGCAGGGGGATGAACACTGAAGCTTTCTTT. Translation gives CASGTVGRGMNTEAFF.